The 18 T cell receptor beta chains given below trace back to one sample, sequenced in a study of identifying expanded T cells in peripheral blood. Here immunoSEQ multiplex PCR was the method, and the copy in TCRdb shows in-frame clones only, minus some. Seen here are around 75,000 clones, 85% to 90% observed once, and the top ten hold about 3.3%. Material: blood. All receptors come from a person between 18 and 75 years old in good health.

The chain is built from TRBV5-4 and TRBJ1-2; 7 bases are a match to TRBD1. The germline gives CDR1 SGHNT, CDR2 YYREEE (reference sequence). This CDR3 spans 13 amino acids. The J segment lost 5 bases and the V segment lost 4 bases, leaving 5 bases of the junction unmatched. The CDR3 reads CASSVDRLYGYTF. For the CDR3, the DNA is TGTGCCAGCAGCGTGGACAGGTTATATGGCTACACCTTC.

CDR3 amino acids: CASSLWRTAEYEQYF. The CDR3 DNA reads as TGTGCCAGCAGCTTATGGCGGACAGCCGAGTACGAGCAGTACTTC. The rearrangement joins TRBV7-2 to TRBJ2-7, with D maybe TRBD1 (6 bases). The V end lost 2 bases, the J end lost 4 bases, and 15 bases lay between the germline ends. CDR3 length: 15 amino acids. CDR1 SGHTA and CDR2 FQGNSA come from the germline V gene. The full variable domain, completed using reference TRBV7-2 and TRBJ2-7, is GAGVSQSPSNKVTEKGKDVELRCDPISGHTALYWYRQSLGQGLEFLIYFQGNSAPDKSGLPSDRFSAERTGGSVSTLTIQRTQQEDSAVYLCASSLWRTAEYEQYFGPGTRLTVT.

The CDR3 DNA reads TGTGCCAGCAGCTTACCGGGACAGGCGACTGAAAAACTGTTTTTT. The encoded protein is CASSLPGQATEKLFF. This rearrangement joins TRBV5-6 to TRBJ1-4; 8 bases fit TRBD1. Germline V CDR1 and CDR2: SGHDT, YYEEEE. The length of the CDR3 is 15 residues. The J segment lost 7 bases and the V segment lost 2 bases, leaving 7 bases of the junction unmatched. The variable domain in full, completed from reference TRBV5-6 and TRBJ1-4, reads DAGVTQSPTHLIKTRGQQVTLRCSPKSGHDTVSWYQQALGQGPQFIFQYYEEEERQRGNFPDRFSGHQFPNYSSELNVNALLLGDSALYLCASSLPGQATEKLFFGSGTQLSVL.

The chain couples TRBV9 to TRBJ2-7; D possibly corresponds to TRBD2 (5 bases). This CDR3 is built from 14 residues. The ends were cut back, 4 bases at V and 4 bases at J, with 15 bases in the middle. The germline V gene encodes CDR1 SGDLS and CDR2 YYNGEE. This CDR3 is CASSPRRQSYEQYF. The CDR3 nucleotides read TGTGCCAGCAGCCCCCGGAGGCAGTCTTACGAGCAGTACTTC.

This chain connects TRBV4-3 to TRBJ2-7; D not certain. The CDR3 has 13 amino acids. Germline V gene sequence: CDR1 LGHNA, CDR2 YSLEER. Trimming pared 4 bases from V and 4 bases from J, leaving 11 bases between. CDR3 amino acids: CASSLGPTYEQYF. The CDR3 DNA sequence: TGCGCCAGCAGCCTCGGACCTACATACGAGCAGTACTTC.

The count of this clone is one. The chain carries TRBV2 and TRBJ2-7, with D tentatively TRBD1 (5 bases). Trimming removed 3 bases from V and 4 bases from J, with 13 bases in between. The CDR3 runs to 14 residues. Germline V gene data show CDR1 as SNHLY and CDR2 as FYNNEI. The CDR3 coding sequence is TGTGCCAGCAGTGACTATTCAGGGAATTACGAGCAGTACTTC. Residues: CASSDYSGNYEQYF.

The chain joins TRBV9 to TRBJ2-1, with 8 bases identical to TRBD2. Trimming at V came to 3 bases and at J to 4 bases, leaving 9 bases not matched to a gene. From germline, CDR1 is SGDLS and CDR2 YYNGEE. The CDR3 extends over 16 amino acids. The CDR3 loop reads CASSGFWRGEYNEQFF. The CDR3 region has the DNA TGTGCCAGCAGCGGGTTCTGGCGGGGGGAATACAATGAGCAGTTCTTC.

V is TRBV28 and J is TRBJ1-1; no clear D. Germline assignment: CDR1 MDHEN and CDR2 SYDVKM. The CDR3 sequence is 12 residues long. The V end was cut by 1 base, the J end by 11 bases, with 11 bases between. In DNA, the CDR3 is TGTGCCAGCAGTTTATTTGTTAGGGAGGCTTTCTTT. Translated, it gives CASSLFVREAFF.

V usage is TRBV12-5 and J usage is TRBJ2-7; 14 bases fit TRBD2. The germline CDR1 and CDR2 sequences are LGHNT and FRNRAP. After removal of 0 bases from V and 3 bases from J, the junction contained 7 bases not matched to a gene. The CDR3 is made up of 18 amino acids. CDR3 amino acids: CASGLVLGTSGGVYEQYF. CDR3 DNA: TGTGCTAGTGGTTTGGTACTAGGGACTAGCGGGGGTGTCTACGAGCAGTACTTC.

This chain joins TRBV19 and TRBJ2-1; TRBD2 agrees at 8 bases. Germline-derived CDR1 and CDR2 are LNHDA and SQIVND (reference sequence). V dropped 5 bases and J dropped 5; count of bases not matched to a gene: 14. CDR3 size: 17 residues. CDR3 coding DNA: TGTGCCAGTAGTCCACGCCCTGGGGCGGGGGGCCACAATGAGCAGTTCTTC. Translated: CASSPRPGAGGHNEQFF.

This rearrangement joins TRBV5-6 to TRBJ1-1; no definite D call. The germline V and J ends were trimmed by 0 bases and 4 bases, with 7 bases remaining between them. Germline V CDR1 and CDR2: SGHDT, YYEEEE. The length of the CDR3 is 13 residues. The CDR3 DNA sequence: TGTGCCAGCAGCTTGGGAGGGAGCACTGAAGCTTTCTTT. This codes for CASSLGGSTEAFF.

This chain links TRBV7-9 with TRBJ2-3; no firm D call. The V gene lost 4 bases and the J gene lost 0 bases, with 11 bases spanning the gap. The CDR3 extends over 15 amino acids. In germline, CDR1 is SEHNR, CDR2 FQNEAQ (reference sequence). The CDR3 here is CASSSLAVSTDTQYF. For the CDR3, the DNA is TGTGCCAGCAGCTCACTGGCAGTTAGCACAGATACGCAGTATTTT.

There are a few counts of this clone. V and J are TRBV30 and TRBJ1-6; no reliable D call. The CDR3 spans 13 residues. Germline V gives CDR1 GTSNPN, CDR2 SVGIG (reference sequence). V was cut by 0 bases and J by 7 bases, with 7 bases left in between. DNA of the CDR3: TGTGCCTGGAGTGTAAACGGAAATTCACCCCTCCACTTT. This gives the protein CAWSVNGNSPLHF.

The rearrangement links TRBV27 to TRBJ1-2; a possible D gene is TRBD1 (5 bases). The CDR3 totals 15 residues. Germline V gives CDR1 MNHEY, CDR2 SMNVEV (reference sequence). V gave up 6 bases and J gave up 4 bases, with 18 bases separating them. CDR3 region: CASSRKGSDLYGYTF. CDR3 in DNA: TGTGCCAGCAGCCGAAAGGGGTCAGATCTCTATGGCTACACCTTC.

The chain joins TRBV2 to TRBJ2-1; 12 bases map to TRBD2. The CDR3 is 15 residues long. Trimming removed 4 bases from V and 7 bases from J; junction bases left unmatched: 5. CDR1 SNHLY and CDR2 FYNNEI come from the germline V gene. CDR3 nucleotide sequence: TGTGCCAGCAGTGCCGGGACTAGCGGGTTGAATGAGCAGTTCTTC. The encoded protein is CASSAGTSGLNEQFF.

This chain joins TRBV27 and TRBJ1-2; 8 nucleotides line up with TRBD1. Losses at the gene ends were 4 bases for V and 9 bases for J; bases not matched to a gene: 10. The CDR3 is made up of 14 amino acids. Germline-derived CDR1 and CDR2 are MNHEY and SMNVEV (reference sequence). This CDR3 reads CASSSPRDRTSYTF. In DNA form, the CDR3 reads TGTGCCAGCAGTTCACCGAGGGACAGGACTAGCTACACCTTC.

The chain combines TRBV2 with TRBJ2-3, with 9 bases aligning to TRBD2. V lost 8 bases to trimming and J lost 5 bases; unmatched junction nucleotides: 2. This CDR3 is 12 amino acids long. The germline CDR1 and CDR2 sequences are SNHLY and FYNNEI. The CDR3 bases are TGTGCCAGCGGACTAGCGAGAGATACGCAGTATTTT. As protein: CASGLARDTQYF.

The chain has TRBV10-3 and TRBJ2-7, with a tentative D call TRBD1 (6 bases). The CDR3 is 13 residues long. V gave up 4 bases and J gave up 6 bases, with 13 bases separating them. CDR1 and CDR2 from the germline V gene are ENHRY and SYGVKD. The CDR3 reads CAISGAGASEQYF. The CDR3 DNA reads TGTGCCATCAGTGGTGCAGGGGCCAGCGAGCAGTACTTC.